These T cell receptor beta chains were read from a single sample in a study of breast tumors, draining lymph nodes, adjacent tissues. Each CDR3 protein gets one entry after TCRdb re-called the multiplex PCR reads with MiXCR. The sample comprises around 290,000 distinct CDR3 sequences, about 33% of which are singletons, and more than 1% rests with the top ten. The specimen sequenced was axillary lymph node tissue. The source of these receptors is a female donor with breast cancer. Some clones in this sample may be carry-over from other donors' samples. CDR3s include the opening cysteine and the closing phenylalanine or tryptophan. D genes are given only for firm matches. A row's size may be missing; if present it is once, few, many or a size class.

d_gene	abundance	v_gene	j_gene	CDR3nt	CDR3aa
.	many	TRBV6-4	TRBJ1-2	TGTGCCAGCAGGGCAGGGACTAACTATGGCTACACCTTC	CASRAGTNYGYTF
.	.	TRBV7-2	TRBJ1-1	TGTGCCAGCAGCTTACGGCGGCGCGGGCGTGAAGGTGAAGCTTTCTTT	CASSLRRRGREGEAFF
TRBD1	.	TRBV7-9	TRBJ1-2	TGTGCCAGCAGCTCCACCGGGACAGGGGGCGCCGGTAACTATGGCTACACCTTC	CASSSTGTGGAGNYGYTF
TRBD1	.	TRBV10-3	TRBJ1-2	TGTGCCAGCAGGCCAGGGGGCCTCAGTTATGGCTACACCTTC	CASRPGGLSYGYTF
.	.	TRBV3-1	TRBJ1-6	TGTGCCAGCAGCCAAGATATAGGGCGGTATAATTCACCCCTCCACTTT	CASSQDIGRYNSPLHF
TRBD1	.	TRBV4-2	TRBJ1-1	TGTGCCAGCAGCCAAGTCTCCGGGACAGGAGTGGAAGCTTTCTTT	CASSQVSGTGVEAFF
TRBD1	.	TRBV5-8	TRBJ1-2	TGTGCCAGCAGCTTGAACCGGGACAGATATGGCTACACCTTC	CASSLNRDRYGYTF
TRBD1	many	TRBV29-1	TRBJ2-2	TGCAGCGTCTCCGGGACAGGACGTCAAGACACCGGGGAGCTGTTTTTT	CSVSGTGRQDTGELFF
.	many	TRBV5-1	TRBJ2-2	TGCGCCAGCAGCTTAGACAGCGCCGGGGAGCTGTTTTTT	CASSLDSAGELFF
.	few	TRBV30	TRBJ1-1	TGTGCCTGGAGTCCCACAAGGCCCGGTAAAAATGCTTTCTTT	CAWSPTRPGKNAFF
.	many	TRBV25-1	TRBJ2-1	TGTGCCAGCAGTGAAAATACGAATGAGCAGTTCTTC	CASSENTNEQFF
.	few	TRBV27	TRBJ2-1	TGTGCCAGCAGTTTAAGGCAGGGTACGTGGACCTACAATGAGCAGTTCTTC	CASSLRQGTWTYNEQFF
TRBD1	many	TRBV6-5	TRBJ2-3	TGTGCCAGCAGCGACAGGGGAGCGGCAGATACGCAGTATTTT	CASSDRGAADTQYF
TRBD1	.	TRBV12-3/TRBV12-4	TRBJ1-1	TGTGCCAGCAGGGAACAGGGGAGCACTGAAGCTTTCTTT	CASREQGSTEAFF
.	.	TRBV7-8	TRBJ2-3	TGTGCCAGCAGCTTAGAGGAGGGGGCTAGAATCACAGATACGCAGTATTTT	CASSLEEGARITDTQYF
.	.	TRBV3-1	TRBJ1-2	TGTGCCAGCAGCCCCCCCGGGACCGCCGTGGAGGGCGGCTACGCCTTC	CASSPPGTAVEGGYAF
.	.	TRBV27	TRBJ2-7	TGTGCCAGCAGTCCACTCAAGACAGCAATCTACGAGCAGTACTTC	CASSPLKTAIYEQYF
TRBD2	many	TRBV24-1	TRBJ2-1	TGTGCCACCAGTGATGGCGGGAGGGCCTCTGGGAATGAGCAGTTCTTC	CATSDGGRASGNEQFF
TRBD1	many	TRBV20-1	TRBJ1-3	TGCAGTGCAAGGTGGACAGGGAAGAAGGGAAACACCATATATTTT	CSARWTGKKGNTIYF
.	.	TRBV6-1	TRBJ1-1	TGTGCCAGCAGTTTAAACCCGACAGGAGAAGCTTTCTTT	CASSLNPTGEAFF
.	many	TRBV15	TRBJ2-7	TGTGCCACCAGCATCAGCGACTACGAGCAGTACTTC	CATSISDYEQYF
.	few	TRBV6-6	TRBJ2-3	TGTGCCAGCAGTCACTCAACCTTTAGGGCAGATACGCAGTATTTT	CASSHSTFRADTQYF